This TCR beta chain was identified during a study of blood T cell repertoires in COVID-19 (dated by TCRdb to 2020 to 2021). In terms of the full investigation: Samples from collaborators originated in the United States, Italy and Spain and spanned both the acute and convalescent phases of COVID-19. The samples were drawn from the first 160 participants of the ongoing ImmuneRACE study and from over 950 subjects provided by 6 global collaborators. Deeply sampled blood TCRbeta repertoires from subjects exposed to, actively infected with, or recovered from COVID-19 were included in the dataset. The material from the prospective study consisted of cDNA or gDNA derived from T cells, B-cell-depleted T cells, or PBMCs. A freely available public database, intended as a resource for researchers studying the immune response to SARS-CoV-2, is where the repertoires were released. A de-identified subject ID, COVID-19 status, age in years and sex were almost always included in the sample metadata. Where HLA class I and class II types were available, the types were taken from metadata supplied by the sample provider, not from assay-based typing. Overall study outcomes, separate from this receptor: The quantity of clinical and demographic metadata differed by source and by participant and was supplied without curation.

For this clone: Its antigen specificity is not known. Base qualities are missing; no much larger clone stands one base away.

At one collaborating source in Seattle, patients were enrolled during active infection and were followed longitudinally through the course of disease. Each collaborating institution followed its own protocols to collect whole blood in K2EDTA tubes. For TCRbeta analysis, collaborators shipped samples in one of three forms: frozen whole blood, isolated PBMCs, or DNA extracted from either of those sample types. TCRbeta CDR3 regions were amplified from genomic DNA by means of the immunoSEQ Assay, a bias-controlled multiplex PCR. The paper's data handling went like this. The number of nucleated cells in each sample was estimated from the amplification of reference gene primers within the assay. To quantify the absolute abundance of each unique TCRbeta CDR3 rearrangement, sequence reads were collapsed and filtered. Productive Simpson clonality was computed per sample as the square root of Simpson's diversity index over productive rearrangements. Held by TCRdb, this immuneACCESS table contains in-frame sequences only and omits some clones. Under half of the omission traces to an unresolved V gene where checked; the cause of the rest is unknown. V, J and clone size reflect that table, while D and trimming were determined from the DNA. This sample is represented by roughly 70,000 clones; roughly 72% of them were singletons. The ten largest clones capture about 15% of the sample.

From the cysteine up to the phenylalanine, the CDR3 has a length of 15 residues. Of all the DNA, just the CDR3 is kept, 45 bases in frame from base 1. V is reduced by 2 bases and J by 2 bases, leaving a spacing of 11 bases between them. CDR1 is given as SEHNR and CDR2 as FQNEAQ, both from the germline V gene (reference sequence). The sequence joins TRBV7-9 to TRBJ2-3; perhaps TRBD2 is the D gene, with 6 bases matching. The origin of this receptor is a man between 60 and 75 years old with COVID-19, enrolled during active disease. Input material: peripheral blood. This receptor carries the CDR3 CASSLLGEDTDTQYF. The nucleotides are TGTGCCAGCAGCTTATTAGGGGAGGACACAGATACGCAGTATTTT.